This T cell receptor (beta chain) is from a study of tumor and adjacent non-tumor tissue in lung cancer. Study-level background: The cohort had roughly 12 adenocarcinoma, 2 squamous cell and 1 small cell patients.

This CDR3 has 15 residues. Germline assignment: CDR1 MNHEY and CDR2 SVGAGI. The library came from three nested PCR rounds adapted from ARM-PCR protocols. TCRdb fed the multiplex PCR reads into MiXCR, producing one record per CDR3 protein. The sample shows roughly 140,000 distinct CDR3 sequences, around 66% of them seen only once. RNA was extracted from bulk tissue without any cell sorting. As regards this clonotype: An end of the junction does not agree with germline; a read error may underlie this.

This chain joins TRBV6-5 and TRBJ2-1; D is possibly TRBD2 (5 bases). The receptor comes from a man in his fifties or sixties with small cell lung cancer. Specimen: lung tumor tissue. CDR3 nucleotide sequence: TGTGCCATCAGTTTTACCGTGAGGGCCGTTAATGAGCAGTTCTTC. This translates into CAISFTVRAVNEQFF.